In this sample, the clone carrying this TCR beta chain turned up a few times. TCRdb used MiXCR to reprocess the 5' RACE reads, holding one entry per CDR3 protein. Here the sample spans under 450,000 distinct CDR3 sequences, 20% to 30% being singletons. The data were obtained in a study of T-cell memory formation after mild COVID-19. This TCR was sampled from an adult woman who had mild COVID-19 (a few samples of this study predate the infection). Cell type and time point are not known. Sequences were obtained from PBMCs or a T cell subset sorted from them (not recorded which).

CDR3: CASSSRLAGAYNEQFF. CDR3 nucleotides: TGTGCCAGCAGCTCTAGACTAGCGGGGGCCTACAATGAGCAGTTCTTC. The V gene is TRBV7-2, the J gene TRBJ2-1; 12 bases fit TRBD2. This CDR3 comprises 16 residues. V gave up 4 bases and J gave up 2 bases; unmatched junction bases: 3. Germline CDR1 is SGHTA and CDR2 is FQGNSA.